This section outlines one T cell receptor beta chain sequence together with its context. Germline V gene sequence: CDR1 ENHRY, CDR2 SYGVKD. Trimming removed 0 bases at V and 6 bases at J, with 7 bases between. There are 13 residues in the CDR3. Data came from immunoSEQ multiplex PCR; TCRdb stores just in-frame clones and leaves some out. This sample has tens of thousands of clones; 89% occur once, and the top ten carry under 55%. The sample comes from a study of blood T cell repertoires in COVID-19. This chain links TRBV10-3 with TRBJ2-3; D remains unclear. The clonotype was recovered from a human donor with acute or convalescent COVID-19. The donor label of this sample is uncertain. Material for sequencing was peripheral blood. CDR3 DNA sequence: TGTGCCATCAGTGAGTCAGCTTACGATACGCAGTATTTT. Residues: CAISESAYDTQYF.